The next 28 T cell receptor beta chains were all read from a single sample in a study of graft-versus-host responses after intestinal transplantation. Generated by immunoSEQ multiplex PCR, the TCRdb table keeps only in-frame clones and is missing some. The sample contains 7,000 or so clones, around 22% of which appear only once. About 200,000 CFSE-labeled responder cells were plated with about 200,000 irradiated, violet-dye-labeled stimulator cells. The sample here was alloreactive CD8+ T cells from a mixed lymphocyte reaction culture, taken before transplantation. As for subset: CFSE-low proliferating T cells sorted from approximately 6-day pre-transplant mixed lymphocyte reaction (GvH or HvG direction). The receptors stem from a human patient who was an organ donor for intestinal transplantation.

This clone showed up just a few times. V and J are TRBV11-1 and TRBJ2-7, with D tentatively TRBD2 (6 bases). Trimming removed 5 bases at V and 4 bases at J, with 18 bases between. Germline CDR1 SGHAT, CDR2 FQDESV (reference sequence). This CDR3 has 15 residues. In nucleotides, the CDR3 is TGTGCCAGCAGCCAAGTTTCGGGAGTAGGTTACGAGCAGTACTTC. Translated, it gives CASSQVSGVGYEQYF.

V is TRBV18 and J is TRBJ2-7; tentative D call: TRBD2 (5 bases). The CDR3 consists of 13 residues. Germline CDR1 reads KGHSH; CDR2 reads LQKENI. The ends were cut back, 8 bases at V and 2 bases at J, with 13 bases in the middle. The CDR3 region has the DNA TGTGCCAGCCAATCGGAGACTACCTACGAGCAGTACTTC. Translating gives CASQSETTYEQYF.

This clone is medium-sized by share. The V call is TRBV15, the J call TRBJ2-7; 10 nucleotides agree with TRBD1. V gave up 3 bases and J gave up 3 bases; unmatched junction bases: 2. Germline assignment: CDR1 LNHNV and CDR2 YYDKDF (reference sequence). The length of the CDR3 is 14 residues. This chain's CDR3 is CATSSGDRGYEQYF. CDR3 bases: TGTGCCACCAGCAGTGGGGACAGGGGCTACGAGCAGTACTTC. Drawing the rest from reference TRBV15 and TRBJ2-7, the complete variable domain is DAMVIQNPRYQVTQFGKPVTLSCSQTLNHNVMYWYQQKSSQAPKLLFHYYDKDFNNEADTPDNFQSRRPNTSFCFLDIRSPGLGDTAMYLCATSSGDRGYEQYFGPGTRLTVT.

This rearrangement joins TRBV6-9 to TRBJ2-7, with D hard to call. V lost 6 bases and J 1 base, leaving 4 bases between the germline ends. This CDR3 region has 11 residues. Germline-derived CDR1 and CDR2 are MNHGY and SVAAGI. The CDR3 region is CASRQSYEQYF. In DNA form, the CDR3 reads TGTGCCAGCAGGCAATCCTACGAGCAGTACTTC.

As regards this clone: A junction end diverges from the germline sequence, so it may reflect a read error. Here the CDR3 reads CASSLGLAGQGTQYF. The CDR3 DNA is TGCGCCAGCAGCTTAGGACTGGCGGGACAAGGGACCCAGTACTTC. This chain connects TRBV5-1 to TRBJ2-5; D tentatively reads TRBD1 or TRBD2 (6 bases each). This CDR3 has 15 residues. The germline V gene has CDR1 SGHRS and CDR2 YFSETQ.

By sample share, this clone is medium-sized (0.01 to 0.1%). V usage is TRBV5-1 and J usage is TRBJ2-7; D gene uncertain. This CDR3 has 13 residues. Germline V gene data show CDR1 as SGHRS and CDR2 as YFSETQ. V was clipped by 5 bases and J by 4 bases, with 13 bases between them. The CDR3 is CASSSTGRYEQYF. CDR3 nucleotides: TGCGCCAGCAGTTCGACGGGCAGATACGAGCAGTACTTC.

V is TRBV7-9 and J is TRBJ1-6; 10 positions match TRBD1. V gave up 5 bases and J gave up 7 bases; unmatched junction bases: 5. The CDR3 contains 15 residues. Germline V gives CDR1 SEHNR, CDR2 FQNEAQ (reference sequence). CDR3 residues: CASSRVGQGNSPLHF. Here the CDR3 DNA reads TGTGCCAGCAGCAGAGTGGGACAGGGGAATTCACCCCTCCACTTT.

In this sample, this clone is medium-sized (0.01 to 0.1%). The rearrangement uses TRBV28 and TRBJ2-2; D remains unclear. Trimming stripped 4 bases from V and 3 bases from J, with 9 bases between. Germline V gene data show CDR1 as MDHEN and CDR2 as SYDVKM. The CDR3 has 14 amino acids. This CDR3 reads CASSSDAHTGELFF. CDR3 DNA: TGTGCCAGCAGTTCGGACGCCCACACCGGGGAGCTGTTTTTT.

This chain links TRBV27 with TRBJ2-7; D assignment may be TRBD1 or TRBD2 (5 bases each). V gave up 4 bases and J gave up 4 bases, with 20 bases separating them. The CDR3 contains 16 residues. The V gene's germline CDR1 is MNHEY and CDR2 SMNVEV (reference sequence). CDR3 bases: TGTGCCAGCAGTTCTCGCCTCCGGGACGGTCGTTACGAGCAGTACTTC. Translated: CASSSRLRDGRYEQYF.

This clone has a handful of counts. A read error is likely here: a far larger clone is one base away. The CDR3 region has the DNA TGTGCCAGCAGTTACTCCTACGAGCAGTACTTC. Its translation is CASSYSYEQYF. V gene TRBV28 combines with J gene TRBJ2-7; D is ambiguous. Trimming left V 4 bases short and J 0 bases short, with 1 base between. The CDR3 is made up of 11 amino acids. The V gene's germline CDR1 is MDHEN and CDR2 SYDVKM.

Points on this clone: The sample carries other DNA sequences with the same CDR3. This chain connects TRBV6-9 to TRBJ2-1; D call uncertain. V gave up 2 bases and J gave up 4 bases, with 6 bases separating them. Per the germline V gene, CDR1 is MNHGY and CDR2 is SVAAGI. This CDR3 has 13 amino acids. In DNA form, the CDR3 reads TGTGCCAGCAGTTATGGCGGTTACAATGAGCAGTTCTTC. It is translated as CASSYGGYNEQFF.

This chain joins TRBV5-3 and TRBJ2-3, with TRBD2 matching over 7 bases. TRBV5-3 is designated an ORF whose function remains uncertain. CDR3 length: 23 residues. V trimming: 4 bases; J trimming: 1 base; junction bases outside the gene matches: 30. The CDR3 sequence: CARSHHSRLGEGLMQPRTDTQYF. CDR3 nucleotide sequence: TGTGCCAGAAGCCATCACAGTCGGTTGGGGGAGGGCCTGATGCAGCCCCGCACAGATACGCAGTATTTT.

This clone was seen only a few times. The chain joins TRBV7-2 to TRBJ2-4; TRBD2 is a possible D gene (5 bases). Germline CDR1 reads SGHTA; CDR2 reads FQGNSA. V was cut by 1 base and J by 0 bases, with 7 bases left in between. The CDR3 is 15 residues long. The CDR3 loop is CASSLGLLAKNIQYF. The DNA for the CDR3 is TGTGCCAGCAGCTTAGGACTACTAGCCAAAAACATTCAGTACTTC.

By share of the sample, this clone is medium-sized. J is TRBJ2-3 and V is TRBV2; 7 bases align to TRBD1. The CDR3 is 15 residues long. J was trimmed by 4 bases and V by 2 bases; bases with no gene match: 6. The germline gives CDR1 SNHLY, CDR2 FYNNEI. The CDR3 nucleotides are TGTGCCAGCAGTGAATTGGTCCAGGGGGCAGATACGCAGTATTTT. It encodes CASSELVQGADTQYF.

A note on this clone: A single base separates this from a much larger clone, so it may be a read error. This chain uses TRBV4-3 with TRBJ1-2; D unresolved. From germline, CDR1 is LGHNA and CDR2 YSLEER. V was shortened by 0 bases and J by 8 bases, with 22 bases between the two germline ends. This CDR3 is built from 17 residues. The CDR3 DNA is TGCGCCAGCAGCCAAGAATCTCCGACACCCCCTCGAGGGGGCTACACCTTC. As protein: CASSQESPTPPRGGYTF.

The chain uses TRBV5-8 and TRBJ2-7; maybe TRBD1 (6 bases). The V end was cut by 2 bases, the J end by 2 bases, with 11 bases between. In germline, CDR1 is SGHTS, CDR2 YDEGEE. The length of the CDR3 is 14 residues. The CDR3 here is CASSFRDMPYEQYF. CDR3 nucleotides: TGTGCCAGCAGCTTCCGGGACATGCCCTACGAGCAGTACTTC.

V gene TRBV7-3 combines with J gene TRBJ2-7; D is possibly TRBD1 (6 bases). The germline gives CDR1 SGHTA, CDR2 FQGTGA. This CDR3 spans 15 amino acids. The germline V and J ends were trimmed by 8 bases and 2 bases, with 19 bases remaining between them. This chain's CDR3 is CASGPSGTLAYEQYF. The CDR3 DNA sequence: TGTGCCAGCGGACCCTCCGGGACACTAGCCTACGAGCAGTACTTC.

CDR3 amino acids: CASSPPGRGELAGLYNEQFF. The CDR3 DNA reads TGCGCCAGCAGCCCCCCGGGGAGGGGAGAACTAGCGGGACTCTACAATGAGCAGTTCTTC. The V call is TRBV4-3, the J call TRBJ2-1, with 10 bases that match TRBD2. The V gene's germline CDR1 is LGHNA and CDR2 YSLEER. This CDR3 has 20 amino acids. V was pared by 4 bases and J by 3 bases, with 18 bases of the junction left unmatched.

This clone came up a few times. The chain recombines TRBV27 with TRBJ1-5; D gene uncertain. CDR1 MNHEY and CDR2 SMNVEV come from the germline V gene (reference sequence). The CDR3 has 16 amino acids. V lost 2 bases and J 3 bases, leaving 14 bases between the germline ends. The CDR3 bases are TGTGCCAGCAGTTTAAATCGCCCCCCCGTCAATCAGCCCCAGCATTTT. Amino acids: CASSLNRPPVNQPQHF.

This clone has more than one count but fewer than ten. The chain links TRBV27 to TRBJ1-1, with 10 bases identical to TRBD1. V lost 6 bases and J lost 4; bases outside the gene matches: 5. Germline CDR1 MNHEY, CDR2 SMNVEV (reference sequence). This CDR3 has 14 residues. The CDR3 DNA reads as TGTGCCAGCAGACCGGACAGGGGGAGCACTGAAGCTTTCTTT. It translates to CASRPDRGSTEAFF.

This sequence joins TRBV6-9 and TRBJ1-2; D ambiguous. Trimming stripped 3 bases from V and 4 bases from J, with 15 bases between. The CDR3 spans 15 residues. CDR1 MNHGY and CDR2 SVAAGI come from the germline V gene. CDR3 residues: CASSYGRGSLYGYTF. CDR3 nucleotides: TGTGCCAGCAGTTACGGGAGAGGGAGTCTCTATGGCTACACCTTC.

This clone has a handful of counts. This chain uses TRBV7-2 with TRBJ2-1; TRBD2 agrees at 12 bases. Germline loops: CDR1 SGHTA, CDR2 FQGNSA. CDR3 length: 19 residues. With 6 bases clipped from V and 9 bases from J, the junction kept 21 bases outside the gene matches. The CDR3 region has the DNA TGTGCCAGCAGTCAAATTCGGGTAACTAGCGGGAGGACTTTGGGTGAGCAGTTCTTC. This codes for CASSQIRVTSGRTLGEQFF.

This sequence joins TRBV7-8 and TRBJ2-7; weak D call: TRBD1 (6 bases). The germline gives CDR1 SGHVS, CDR2 FQNEAQ. The CDR3 sequence is 14 residues long. Trimming removed 3 bases from V and 3 bases from J, with 12 bases in between. CDR3 DNA: TGTGCCAGCAGCTTGGACAGCCCGGTCTACGAGCAGTACTTC. It specifies CASSLDSPVYEQYF.

The sample holds a few counts of this clone. V is TRBV19 and J is TRBJ2-1; D is possibly TRBD1 or TRBD2 (5 bases each). V shed 6 bases and J shed 8 bases, with 14 bases lying between them. This CDR3 is built from 13 residues. CDR1 is LNHDA and CDR2 is SQIVND in the germline V gene (reference sequence). The CDR3 loop is CASSLGEFDEQFF. In DNA form, the CDR3 reads TGTGCCAGTAGCCTGGGGGAGTTCGATGAGCAGTTCTTC.

V gene TRBV27 combines with J gene TRBJ1-1, with no clear D. V lost 6 bases and J lost 4, with 18 bases in between. This CDR3 is 15 amino acids long. In germline, CDR1 is MNHEY, CDR2 SMNVEV (reference sequence). The CDR3 region has the DNA TGTGCCAGCAGGCCCTTTGGAGGTTCGAGCACTGAAGCTTTCTTT. As protein: CASRPFGGSSTEAFF.

This clone was seen once. The V gene is TRBV6-6, the J gene TRBJ1-3; D remains unclear. Looked up from germline, CDR1 is MNHNY and CDR2 is SVGAGI (reference sequence). The CDR3 runs 15 residues. V shed 6 bases and J shed 0 bases, with 12 bases lying between them. CDR3 region: CASSTVASSGNTIYF. CDR3 DNA sequence: TGTGCCAGCAGCACAGTGGCCAGCTCTGGAAACACCATATATTTT.

This clone was observed a handful of times. CDR3 in amino acids: CASSLTGAEAFF. The CDR3 coding sequence is TGTGCCAGCAGTTTAACGGGCGCTGAAGCTTTCTTT. The gene calls are TRBV6-9 and TRBJ1-1; no clear D. In germline, CDR1 is MNHGY, CDR2 SVAAGI. V shed 4 bases and J shed 6 bases, with 9 bases lying between them. This CDR3 region has 12 residues.

This clone was observed a few times. The chain joins TRBV7-6 to TRBJ2-7, with no clear D. Germline loops: CDR1 SGHVS, CDR2 FNYEAQ. Trimming stripped 3 bases from V and 5 bases from J, with 8 bases between. The CDR3 extends over 12 amino acids. The CDR3 loop reads CASSFDPDEQYF. The CDR3 nucleotides are TGTGCCAGCAGCTTTGATCCTGACGAGCAGTACTTC.